This TCR beta chain derives from a study of T cells in Graves' hyperthyroidism and ophthalmopathy (dated by TCRdb to about 2019). Looking at the study overall: Peripheral blood was sampled at the time of initial diagnosis, prior to any treatment. To identify distinguishing TCR V-J signatures, a discovery cohort of about 100 patients was used, comprising 40 to 45 with Graves' ophthalmopathy and around 57 with stable Graves' hyperthyroidism. An independent validation cohort of around 19 hyperthyroidism patients and 17 patients who later progressed to ophthalmopathy tested prospective prediction of ophthalmopathy. For training and testing, the roughly 93 patients in the discovery cohort were randomly divided in a 7:3 ratio. The study also compared thyroid tissue and blood T-cell repertoires from roughly 6 Graves' hyperthyroidism patients. After blood sampling, hyperthyroidism patients were treated with methimazole at a starting dose of 30 mg daily, and ophthalmopathy patients were treated with high-dose intravenous methylprednisolone. The paper describes TCR Vbeta CDR3 sequencing of roughly 130 peripheral blood samples, made up of 43 ophthalmopathy patients, around 78 hyperthyroidism patients and 17 progressor patients.

The TCR beta CDR3 regions were amplified from RNA transcripts. The first round of RT-PCR for the TCR CDR3 was performed with the HTBI primer set and the Qiagen OneStep RT-PCR kit. A second multiplex PCR round built the libraries, followed by size selection and purification. The libraries were sequenced on an Illumina HiSeq2000 using paired-end 100 bp reads. In the paper's pipeline: SOAPnuke was used to process the raw data, throwing out any read that contained adapters or uncalled bases, had a mean Phred below 15, or lacked an exact constant-primer or identifier match. COPE v1.2.5 was used to merge the high-quality paired reads, and each unique nucleotide sequence was defined as a clonotype. MiTCR v1.1 was used to align clonotypes to the IMGT TRBV, TRBD and TRBJ reference segments. The analysis included only V-J combinations with a frequency above 0.0001, which together covered 99% to 99.2% of the repertoires. The TCS score was defined as the ratio of F50 (clonal expansion) to E x V (chaos), calculated using BLOSUM62-based TCRdist between CDR3 peptides within each V-J. Welch's t-statistics and random forest reduced roughly 530 V-J features to 13, which were used in a naive Bayes classifier (R e1071). TCRdb reworked the public reads: Q25 trimming with fastp, MiXCR clone assembly, productive beta chains retained. Every entry covers one CDR3 protein and lists the most common genes and DNA from its rows. The V and J calls were not made by the authors but by TCRdb's processing. Recorded for this sample are around 540,000 distinct CDR3 sequences; about 16% of them occurred a single time. Over 25% of the sample is taken by the ten largest.

Ends trimmed: V by 7 bases, J by 7 bases; bases unmatched to a gene: 10. The germline V gene encodes CDR1 MNHEY and CDR2 SVGEGT. The CDR3, cysteine through phenylalanine, is 15 amino acids long. This entry keeps only the CDR3 DNA: 45 bases, framed from base 1. Results and caveats for the whole study, not just this receptor: Ophthalmopathy was separated from stable hyperthyroidism by a 13 V-J signature model, with about 86% sensitivity and about 81% specificity obtained in cross-validation and 80%/75% obtained in testing. Most expanded thyroid clonotypes (frequency above 0.001) were also detected in blood, suggesting blood repertoires may reflect thyroid immune responses. No statistical method was used to set the sample size in advance, and investigators knew the group allocation. In validation, the model predicted progression to ophthalmopathy with 60% to 71% sensitivity and around 72% specificity, a median of approximately 6.7 months before onset.

This clonotype was picked up many times. Which antigen it targets is not known. Per-base qualities were not stored, and no clone one base away is much larger. In the ophthalmopathy patients, disease was moderately to severely active, with a Clinical Activity Score of 3 or more, a NOSPECS grade of 4 or more, and a duration of less than 3 months. Exclusion was applied to patients with uncontrolled infections, other autoimmune diseases, pregnancy or lactation. Diagnoses were based on clinical symptoms, serum thyroxine and TRAb, thyroid ultrasound and orbital computed tomography. PBMCs were isolated from about 9 ml of fresh peripheral blood by Ficoll-Paque density gradient centrifugation. Trizol reagent was used to extract total RNA, and RNA quality was then checked on an Agilent 2100 Bioanalyzer.

The sequence links TRBV6-2 or TRBV6-3 to TRBJ2-7; 13 bases in between match TRBD2. This TCR was recovered from a woman in her twenties or thirties with Graves' ophthalmopathy. Sequenced material: blood. The nucleotide sequence reads TGTGCCAGCAACAACTACGGACTAGCGGGAGAGGAGCAGTACTTC. Protein translation: CASNNYGLAGEEQYF.